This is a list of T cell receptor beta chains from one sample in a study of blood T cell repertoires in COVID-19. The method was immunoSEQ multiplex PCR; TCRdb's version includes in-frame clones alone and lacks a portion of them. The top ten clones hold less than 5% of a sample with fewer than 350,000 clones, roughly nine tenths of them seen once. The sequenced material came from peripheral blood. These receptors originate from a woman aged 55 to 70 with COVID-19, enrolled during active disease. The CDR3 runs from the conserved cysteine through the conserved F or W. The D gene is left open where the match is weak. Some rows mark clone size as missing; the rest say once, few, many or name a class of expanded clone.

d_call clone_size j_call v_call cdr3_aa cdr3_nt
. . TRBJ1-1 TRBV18 CASSPLVTRDNTEAFF TGTGCCAGCTCACCACTTGTGACACGAGATAACACTGAAGCTTTCTTT
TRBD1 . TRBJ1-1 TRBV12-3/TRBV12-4 CASRRTGVTEAFF TGTGCCAGCAGGAGGACAGGGGTCACTGAAGCTTTCTTT
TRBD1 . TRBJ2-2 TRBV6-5 CASRLQGGTGELFF TGTGCCAGCAGACTACAGGGGGGAACCGGGGAGCTGTTTTTT
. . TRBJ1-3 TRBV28 CASRVDRASGNTIYF TGTGCCAGCAGAGTCGACAGAGCATCTGGAAACACCATATATTTT
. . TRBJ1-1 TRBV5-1 CASSLLGVNTEAFF TGCGCCAGCAGCTTGCTGGGAGTGAACACTGAAGCTTTCTTT
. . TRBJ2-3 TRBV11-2 CASSLDPGPLPDTQYF TGTGCCAGCAGCTTAGATCCGGGTCCCCTACCAGATACGCAGTATTTT
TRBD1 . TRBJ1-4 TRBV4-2 CASSQLQGELFF TGTGCCAGCAGCCAGTTACAGGGGGAACTGTTTTTT
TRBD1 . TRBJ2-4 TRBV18 CASSLDRVKNIQYF TGTGCCAGCTCACTTGACAGGGTCAAAAACATTCAGTACTTC
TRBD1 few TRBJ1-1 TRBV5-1 CASSLGQGVSTEAFF TGCGCCAGCAGCTTGGGTCAGGGGGTTAGCACTGAAGCTTTCTTT
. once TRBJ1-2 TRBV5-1 CASSLDDGGSKGYTF TGCGCCAGCAGCTTGGACGACGGGGGATCGAAGGGCTACACCTTC
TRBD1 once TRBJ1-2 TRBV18 CASSPNSGTGGYTF TGTGCCAGCTCACCGAACTCCGGGACAGGGGGCTACACCTTC
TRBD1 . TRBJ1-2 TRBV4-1 CASSRRTGLLENYGYTF TGCGCCAGCAGCCGGCGGACAGGGCTCCTGGAAAACTATGGCTACACCTTC
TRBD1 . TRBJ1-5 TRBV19 CASRDRGSQPQHF TGTGCCAGTCGCGACAGGGGGAGTCAGCCCCAGCATTTT
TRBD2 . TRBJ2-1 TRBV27 CASSFRGGLNEQFF TGTGCCAGCAGTTTCCGGGGGGGCCTAAATGAGCAGTTCTTC
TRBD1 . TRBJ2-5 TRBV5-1 CASSLVGQGRETQYF TGCGCCAGCAGCTTGGTTGGACAGGGACGAGAGACCCAGTACTTC
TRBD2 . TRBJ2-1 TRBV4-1 CASSQDRSGGYNEQFF TGCGCCAGCAGCCAAGATAGGAGCGGGGGGTATAATGAGCAGTTCTTC
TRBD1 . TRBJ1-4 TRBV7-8 CASGLRDRATTNEKLFF TGTGCCAGCGGACTCCGCGACAGGGCTACAACTAATGAAAAACTGTTTTTT
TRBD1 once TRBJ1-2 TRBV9 CASSTGGAGYGYTF TGTGCCAGCTCAACAGGGGGCGCGGGCTATGGCTACACCTTC
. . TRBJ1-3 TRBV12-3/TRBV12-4 CASSLDRNTIYF TGTGCCAGCAGTTTAGACCGGAACACCATATATTTT
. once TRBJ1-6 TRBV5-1 CASSPSAGGGNSPLHF TGCGCCAGCAGCCCTAGCGCGGGGGGAGGGAATTCACCCCTCCACTTT
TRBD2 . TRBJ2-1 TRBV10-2 CASKLAGTEQFF TGCGCCAGCAAGCTAGCGGGGACCGAGCAGTTCTTC
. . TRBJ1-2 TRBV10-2 CASTPTGANYGYTF TGCGCCAGCACTCCTACAGGAGCTAACTATGGCTACACCTTC
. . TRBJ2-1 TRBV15 CATSGNLYNEQFF TGTGCCACCAGCGGCAACCTTTACAATGAGCAGTTCTTC
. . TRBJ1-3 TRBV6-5 CASSDRNTIYF TGTGCCAGCAGCGACAGAAACACCATATATTTT
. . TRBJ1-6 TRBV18 CASSRRDSTYNSPLHF TGTGCCAGCTCTCGCAGGGATAGCACCTATAATTCACCCCTCCACTTT
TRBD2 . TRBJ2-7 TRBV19 CASSIAASGAEQYF TGTGCCAGTAGTATAGCGGCTAGCGGGGCCGAGCAGTACTTC
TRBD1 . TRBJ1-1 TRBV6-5 CASSMTGSVTEAFF TGTGCCAGCAGTATGACAGGGTCAGTAACTGAAGCTTTCTTT
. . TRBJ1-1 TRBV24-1 CATSDLWGGAFF TGTGCCACCAGTGATTTGTGGGGGGGGGCTTTCTTT
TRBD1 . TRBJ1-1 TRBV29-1 CSVRTGFNTEAFF TGCAGCGTAAGGACAGGCTTCAACACTGAAGCTTTCTTT
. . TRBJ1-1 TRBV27 CASSFRNRDTEAFF TGTGCCAGCAGTTTTAGGAACAGGGACACTGAAGCTTTCTTT
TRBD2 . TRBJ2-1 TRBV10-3 CAISDGTSGYNEQFF TGTGCCATCAGTGATGGGACTAGCGGATACAATGAGCAGTTCTTC
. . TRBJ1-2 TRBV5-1 CASSLDLGHPSYGYTF TGCGCCAGCAGCTTGGATCTCGGACATCCATCTTATGGCTACACCTTC
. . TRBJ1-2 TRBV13 CASSLGREADGYTF TGTGCCAGCAGCTTAGGCCGAGAGGCCGATGGCTACACCTTC